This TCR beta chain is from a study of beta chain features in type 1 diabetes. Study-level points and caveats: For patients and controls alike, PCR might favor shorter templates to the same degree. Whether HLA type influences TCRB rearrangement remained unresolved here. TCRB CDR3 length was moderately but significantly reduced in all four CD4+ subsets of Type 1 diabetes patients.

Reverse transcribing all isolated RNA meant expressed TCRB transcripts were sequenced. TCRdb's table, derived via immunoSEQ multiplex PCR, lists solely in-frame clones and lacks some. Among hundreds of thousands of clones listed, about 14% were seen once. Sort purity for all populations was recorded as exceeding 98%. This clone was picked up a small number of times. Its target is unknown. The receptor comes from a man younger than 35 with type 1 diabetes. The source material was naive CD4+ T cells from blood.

The CDR3 spells CASSRSSGVSYEQYF. The CDR3 region has the DNA TGTGCCAGCAGCCGGTCAAGCGGGGTCTCCTACGAGCAGTACTTC. The rearrangement links TRBV14 to TRBJ2-7; TRBD2 matches at 7 bases. Germline lookup yields CDR1 SGHDN and CDR2 FVKESK. The CDR3 extends over 15 amino acids. With 4 bases clipped from V and 0 bases from J, the junction kept 6 bases outside the gene matches. Full variable domain (remainder filled in from reference TRBV14 and TRBJ2-7): EAGVTQFPSHSVIEKGQTVTLRCDPISGHDNLYWYRRVMGKEIKFLLHFVKESKQDESGMPNNRFLAERTGGTYSTLKVQPAELEDSGVYFCASSRSSGVSYEQYFGPGTRLTVT.